These T cell receptor beta chains were read from a single sample in a study of T cells in Graves' hyperthyroidism and ophthalmopathy. TCRdb independently ran MiXCR on the multiplex PCR reads; one entry per CDR3 protein. The sample lists 250,000 to 300,000 distinct CDR3 sequences; about 14% were seen once. The specimen was blood. All receptors come from a woman in her 30s with Graves' hyperthyroidism that later progressed to Graves' ophthalmopathy. Both conserved end residues are part of each CDR3. Fields, in order: clone size, V gene, D gene, J gene, CDR3 DNA, CDR3 protein. The D gene is left open where the match is weak. Clone size is not always given. Where it is, it says once, few, many or a class for expanded clones.

clone size: many
V gene: TRBV7-7
D gene: -
J gene: TRBJ2-5
CDR3 DNA: TGTGCTAGCAGCCAACTTCAGGGAAGAGGGGAGACCCAGTACTTC
CDR3 protein: CASSQLQGRGETQYF

clone size: many
V gene: TRBV5-6
D gene: -
J gene: TRBJ1-5
CDR3 DNA: TGTGCCAGCAGCTTACTAGGAGAACACAATCAGCCCCAGCATTTT
CDR3 protein: CASSLLGEHNQPQHF

clone size: -
V gene: TRBV2
D gene: -
J gene: TRBJ2-1
CDR3 DNA: TGTGCCAGCAGTTTAGGGGGGGGCTCCGGGGATGAGCAGTTCTTC
CDR3 protein: CASSLGGGSGDEQFF

clone size: many
V gene: TRBV20-1
D gene: -
J gene: TRBJ2-7
CDR3 DNA: TGCAGTGCGGGAACTCCACCCTACGAGCAGTACTTC
CDR3 protein: CSAGTPPYEQYF

clone size: few
V gene: TRBV6-1
D gene: -
J gene: TRBJ2-7
CDR3 DNA: TGTGCCAGCACCCGTGGGGGGAGCTCCTACGAGCAGTACTTC
CDR3 protein: CASTRGGSSYEQYF

clone size: -
V gene: TRBV18
D gene: TRBD1
J gene: TRBJ1-6
CDR3 DNA: TGTGCCAGCTCACCGCAGACAGGGGGCCATAATTCACCCCTCCACTTT
CDR3 protein: CASSPQTGGHNSPLHF

clone size: many
V gene: TRBV7-9
D gene: -
J gene: TRBJ2-1
CDR3 DNA: TGTGCCAGCAGCAACAGGTCAAATGAGCAGTTCTTC
CDR3 protein: CASSNRSNEQFF

clone size: -
V gene: TRBV19
D gene: -
J gene: TRBJ2-7
CDR3 DNA: TGTGCCAGTAGTAATTTCAAATCAGGGGTCCACGAGCAGTACTTC
CDR3 protein: CASSNFKSGVHEQYF

clone size: many
V gene: TRBV20-1
D gene: TRBD1
J gene: TRBJ2-7
CDR3 DNA: TGCAGTGTGCCGGGACAGGGTTTTTACGAGCAGTACTTC
CDR3 protein: CSVPGQGFYEQYF

clone size: -
V gene: TRBV6-5
D gene: -
J gene: TRBJ1-5
CDR3 DNA: TGTGCCAGCAGCTCCTCTCAGGGTAATAGCAATCAGCCCCAGCATTTT
CDR3 protein: CASSSSQGNSNQPQHF

clone size: many
V gene: TRBV7-3
D gene: -
J gene: TRBJ2-3
CDR3 DNA: TGTGCCAGCAGCTTATCGTCGGGCTACACAGATACGCAGTATTTT
CDR3 protein: CASSLSSGYTDTQYF

clone size: many
V gene: TRBV28
D gene: -
J gene: TRBJ2-6
CDR3 DNA: TGTGCCAGCTACGCAGGGTCCCCTGGGGCCAACGTCCTGACTTTC
CDR3 protein: CASYAGSPGANVLTF

clone size: -
V gene: TRBV5-1
D gene: -
J gene: TRBJ2-2
CDR3 DNA: TGCGCCAGCAGCTCGGGCACCAGCACGGGGGAGCTGTTTTTT
CDR3 protein: CASSSGTSTGELFF

clone size: many
V gene: TRBV6-2/TRBV6-3
D gene: TRBD2
J gene: TRBJ2-5
CDR3 DNA: TGTGGACCTGCCAGCGGGAGACCGACCCAGTACTTC
CDR3 protein: CGPASGRPTQYF

clone size: few
V gene: TRBV7-2
D gene: -
J gene: TRBJ1-1
CDR3 DNA: TGTGCCAGCAGCTTAGACGCGGGAGCCACCCCCCACAACCCCGGAGAAGCTTTCTTT
CDR3 protein: CASSLDAGATPHNPGEAFF

clone size: -
V gene: TRBV28
D gene: TRBD2
J gene: TRBJ2-7
CDR3 DNA: TGTGCCAGCAGTTCACTTAAACTTGAATCCGGGACTAGCTCCTACGAGCAGTACTTC
CDR3 protein: CASSSLKLESGTSSYEQYF